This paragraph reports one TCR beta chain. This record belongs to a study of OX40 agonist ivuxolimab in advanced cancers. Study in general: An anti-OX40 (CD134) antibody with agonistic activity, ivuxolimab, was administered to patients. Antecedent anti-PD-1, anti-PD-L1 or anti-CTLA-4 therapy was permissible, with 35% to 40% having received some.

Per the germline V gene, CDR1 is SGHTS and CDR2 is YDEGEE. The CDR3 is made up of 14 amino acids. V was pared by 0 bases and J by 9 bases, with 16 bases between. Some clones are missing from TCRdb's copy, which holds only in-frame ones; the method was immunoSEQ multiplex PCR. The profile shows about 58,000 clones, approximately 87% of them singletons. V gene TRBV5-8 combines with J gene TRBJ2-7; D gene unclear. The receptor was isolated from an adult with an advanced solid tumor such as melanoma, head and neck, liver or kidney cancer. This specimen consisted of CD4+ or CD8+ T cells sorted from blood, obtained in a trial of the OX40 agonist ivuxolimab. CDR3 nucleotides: TGTGCCAGCAGCTTGGCCCCCCCAAGGGCGGCGCAGTACTTC. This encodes CASSLAPPRAAQYF.